The clone carrying this TCR beta chain was picked up a small number of times. Its antigen is unidentified. TCRdb processed the reads anew with MiXCR; each CDR3 protein has one entry. The sample consists of about 160,000 distinct CDR3 sequences, less than 25% of them appearing once. This entry is derived from a study of T cell repertoires in cytomegalovirus infection. Study information: Public TCR beta signatures marked donors with CMV infection and the matching HLA. Overall study findings and caveats: Clonotypes of TCR beta that were HLA-C-restricted and CMV-specific dominated the ex vivo response.

Between the trimmed V and J ends, which lost 6 bases and 4 bases, there was a span of 15 bases. The CDR3 runs 14 residues. This sequence was found in a human donor in good health (CMV status not recorded). Some clones in this sample may be carry-over from other donors' samples. The chain recombines TRBV12-3 or TRBV12-4 with TRBJ1-2, with D uncertain. The source material was CD8+ T cells from cultured PBMCs, sampled from culture after CMV antigen stimulation. The CDR3 loop is CASRPSRFAYGYTF. CDR3 DNA sequence: TGTGCCAGCAGGCCGTCCCGTTTTGCCTATGGCTACACCTTC.